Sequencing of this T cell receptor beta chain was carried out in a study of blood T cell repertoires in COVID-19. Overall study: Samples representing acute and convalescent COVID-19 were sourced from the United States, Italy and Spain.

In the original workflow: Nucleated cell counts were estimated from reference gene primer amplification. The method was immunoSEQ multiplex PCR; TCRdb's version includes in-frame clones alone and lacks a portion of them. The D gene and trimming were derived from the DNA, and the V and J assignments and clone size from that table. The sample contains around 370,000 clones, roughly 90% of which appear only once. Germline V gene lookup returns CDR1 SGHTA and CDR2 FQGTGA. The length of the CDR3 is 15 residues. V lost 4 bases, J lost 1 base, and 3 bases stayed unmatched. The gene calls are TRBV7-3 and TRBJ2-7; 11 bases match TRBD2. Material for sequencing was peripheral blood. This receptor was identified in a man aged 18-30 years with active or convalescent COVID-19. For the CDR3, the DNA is TGTGCCAGCAGCTCCGGGACTAGCGGTTCCTACGAGCAGTACTTC. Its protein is CASSSGTSGSYEQYF.